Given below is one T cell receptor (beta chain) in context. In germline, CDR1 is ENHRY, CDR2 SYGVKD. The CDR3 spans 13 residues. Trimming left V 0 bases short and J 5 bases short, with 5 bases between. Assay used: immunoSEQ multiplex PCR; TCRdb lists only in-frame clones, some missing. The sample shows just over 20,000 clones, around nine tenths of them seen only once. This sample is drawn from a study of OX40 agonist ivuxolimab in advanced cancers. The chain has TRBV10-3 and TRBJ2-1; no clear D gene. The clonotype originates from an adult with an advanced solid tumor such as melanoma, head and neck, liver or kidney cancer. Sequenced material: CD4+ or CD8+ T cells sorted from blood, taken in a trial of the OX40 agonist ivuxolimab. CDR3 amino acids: CAISESYNNEQFF. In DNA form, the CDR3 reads TGTGCCATCAGTGAGTCCTACAACAATGAGCAGTTCTTC.